These 23 T cell receptor beta chains were all obtained from the same sample, sequenced in a study of cytomegalovirus exposure and HLA in healthy donors. Method: immunoSEQ multiplex PCR; TCRdb's copy keeps in-frame clones and lacks some. The sample carries about 92,000 clones, approximately 93% recorded once. Material for sequencing was PBMCs. These receptors were obtained from a woman in her thirties in good health and CMV-seropositive.

This chain joins TRBV5-1 and TRBJ2-2; 14 bases agree with TRBD2. There are 17 residues in the CDR3. After removal of 4 bases from V and 4 bases from J, the junction contained 6 bases not matched to a gene. Per the germline V gene, CDR1 is SGHRS and CDR2 is YFSETQ. CDR3 sequence (DNA): TGCGCCAGCAGCCCTCAAGGACTAGCGGGAGGCACCGGGGAGCTGTTTTTT. Protein sequence: CASSPQGLAGGTGELFF.

This chain uses TRBV6-1 with TRBJ2-7; D is perhaps TRBD2 (5 bases). V shed 8 bases and J shed 3 bases, with 14 bases lying between them. Germline CDR1 MNHNS, CDR2 SASEGT. The CDR3 covers 13 residues. The CDR3: CASSIDGGYEQYF. For the CDR3, the DNA is TGTGCCAGCTCCATTGACGGAGGCTACGAGCAGTACTTC.

This rearrangement joins TRBV9 to TRBJ2-5; 11 positions match TRBD1. In germline, CDR1 is SGDLS, CDR2 YYNGEE. The V segment lost 3 bases and the J segment 5 bases; nucleotides outside the gene matches: 9. This CDR3 is built from 16 residues. The DNA of the CDR3 is TGTGCCAGCAGCGCAAGGACAGGGGGCGCGACGGAGACCCAGTACTTC. Its protein product is CASSARTGGATETQYF.

The J gene is TRBJ2-3, the V gene TRBV7-6; D is unresolved. CDR3 length equals 13 residues. Germline CDR1 and CDR2: SGHVS and FNYEAQ. V was clipped by 2 bases and J by 2 bases, with 5 bases between them. This CDR3 reads CASSLQITDTQYF. The CDR3 region has the DNA TGTGCCAGCAGCTTACAGATCACAGATACGCAGTATTTT.

V is TRBV19 and J is TRBJ2-7, with TRBD2 matching over 8 bases. Per the germline V gene, CDR1 is LNHDA and CDR2 is SQIVND (reference sequence). With 2 bases clipped from V and 6 bases from J, the junction kept 3 bases outside the gene matches. This CDR3 region has 13 residues. The CDR3 is CASSISGGLEQYF. CDR3 coding DNA: TGTGCCAGTAGTATATCGGGGGGGCTCGAGCAGTACTTC.

This rearrangement joins TRBV28 to TRBJ1-2, with TRBD1 matching over 9 bases. The CDR3 runs to 13 residues. The J segment lost 8 bases and the V segment lost 4 bases, leaving 5 bases of the junction unmatched. In germline, CDR1 is MDHEN, CDR2 SYDVKM. CDR3 region: CASSWGQGRGYTF. DNA for the CDR3: TGTGCCAGCAGTTGGGGACAGGGTAGGGGCTACACCTTC.

V and J are TRBV7-2 and TRBJ1-3; D is perhaps TRBD1 (6 bases). The CDR3 is made up of 18 amino acids. CDR1 is SGHTA, CDR2 FQGNSA, per germline. V was clipped by 5 bases and J by 1 base, with 21 bases between them. This CDR3 is CASSPNRGGLISGNTIYF. CDR3 bases: TGTGCCAGCAGCCCCAATAGGGGGGGGCTGATATCTGGAAACACCATATATTTT.

The J gene is TRBJ2-7, the V gene TRBV5-5; 8 nucleotides agree with TRBD1. Germline CDR1 SGHKS, CDR2 YYEKEE (reference sequence). With 2 bases clipped from V and 6 bases from J, the junction kept 16 bases outside the gene matches. This CDR3 is 17 amino acids long. DNA of the CDR3: TGTGCCAGCAGCTTCAGGGGGCGGTCCGGCCCCTTGGCCGAGCAGTACTTC. Residues: CASSFRGRSGPLAEQYF.

V is TRBV9 and J is TRBJ2-1; TRBD2 might be the D (6 bases). The CDR3 sequence is 14 residues long. Trimming removed 3 bases at V and 10 bases at J, with 17 bases between. Germline lookup yields CDR1 SGDLS and CDR2 YYNGEE. In DNA form, the CDR3 reads TGTGCCAGCAGCGAGTACGCGGACTACCAGGAGCAGTTCTTC. Its protein product is CASSEYADYQEQFF.

The chain links TRBV11-3 to TRBJ2-5; TRBD1 might be the D (6 bases). V gave up 7 bases and J gave up 3 bases, with 18 bases separating them. Germline values: CDR1 SGHNT, CDR2 YENEEA. The CDR3 has 15 amino acids. CDR3 DNA sequence: TGTGCCAGCAAACTACGGGACACTTCTGAAGAGACCCAGTACTTC. The encoded protein is CASKLRDTSEETQYF.

This chain uses TRBV10-3 with TRBJ2-3; 14 bases agree with TRBD2. V trimming: 3 bases; J trimming: 3 bases; junction bases outside the gene matches: 8. The CDR3 loop spans 18 amino acids. Germline CDR1 is ENHRY and CDR2 is SYGVKD. The CDR3 reads CAISDWGTSGSTTDTQYF. The CDR3 region has the DNA TGTGCCATCAGTGATTGGGGGACTAGCGGGAGTACAACAGATACGCAGTATTTT.

The chain is built from TRBV6-5 and TRBJ2-3, with a possible D match to TRBD1 (6 bases). The CDR3 is made up of 12 amino acids. CDR1 and CDR2 from the germline V gene are MNHEY and SVGAGI. The germline V and J ends were trimmed by 4 bases and 7 bases, with 9 bases remaining between them. CDR3: CASSSTGHTQYF. Here the CDR3 DNA reads TGTGCCAGCAGTTCCACAGGGCATACGCAGTATTTT.

The rearrangement links TRBV9 to TRBJ2-4; 14 bases map to TRBD2. V trimming: 1 base; J trimming: 7 bases; junction bases outside the gene matches: 7. The germline V gene encodes CDR1 SGDLS and CDR2 YYNGEE. CDR3 length: 17 residues. The CDR3 sequence: CASSVSGLAGVQNIQYF. CDR3 bases: TGTGCCAGCAGCGTATCGGGACTAGCGGGAGTTCAGAACATTCAGTACTTC.

About this clone itself: One junction end does not reproduce the germline sequence, and a read error may be involved. The chain links TRBV7-2 to TRBJ2-6, with 8 bases that match TRBD2. Germline CDR1 reads SGHTA; CDR2 reads FQGNSA. The CDR3 is made up of 17 amino acids. The CDR3 nucleotides read TGTGCCAGCAGATTAGGGTGGCGGGAGGCTGGGGCCAACGTCCTGACTTTC. This sequence encodes CASRLGWREAGANVLTF.

V usage is TRBV30 and J usage is TRBJ1-2, with TRBD1 matching over 9 bases. CDR1 is GTSNPN, CDR2 SVGIG, per germline (reference sequence). The CDR3 is 14 amino acids. The ends lost 2 bases at V and 8 bases at J; junction bases unmatched: 9. In DNA form, the CDR3 reads TGTGCCTGGAGTTCTTCCCGACAGGGGGTGGGCTACACCTTC. As protein: CAWSSSRQGVGYTF.

The chain combines TRBV28 with TRBJ2-1; D not certain. This CDR3 is 11 amino acids long. Germline lookup yields CDR1 MDHEN and CDR2 SYDVKM. V was pared by 5 bases and J by 13 bases, with 12 bases between. The CDR3, as DNA: TGTGCCAGCAGTATAACAACCCCCCAGTTCTTC. Its protein product is CASSITTPQFF. The whole variable domain, filled in from reference TRBV28 and TRBJ2-1, reads DVKVTQSSRYLVKRTGEKVFLECVQDMDHENMFWYRQDPGLGLRLIYFSYDVKMKEKGDIPEGYSVSREKKERFSLILESASTNQTSMYLCASSITTPQFFGPGTRLTVL.

This sequence joins TRBV2 and TRBJ2-1; 7 nucleotides align to TRBD1. Germline CDR1 and CDR2: SNHLY and FYNNEI. V trimming: 7 bases; J trimming: 0 bases; junction bases outside the gene matches: 6. The CDR3 runs 15 residues. The CDR3 DNA reads as TGTGCCAGCAATTCGGACAGGAGCTCCTACAATGAGCAGTTCTTC. Protein sequence: CASNSDRSSYNEQFF.

This chain joins TRBV4-1 and TRBJ2-7, with TRBD2 identical over 8 bases. Germline CDR1 MGHRA, CDR2 YSYEKL. This CDR3 region has 14 residues. The trim removed 2 bases at V and 0 bases at J, leaving 0 bases unmatched. The CDR3: CASSQTSGSYEQYF. DNA for the CDR3: TGCGCCAGCAGCCAAACTAGCGGCTCCTACGAGCAGTACTTC.

The chain uses TRBV7-9 and TRBJ2-1, with TRBD1 identical over 8 bases. Per germline, CDR1 SEHNR and CDR2 FQNEAQ (reference sequence). V lost 5 bases, J lost 0 bases, and 9 bases stayed unmatched. The CDR3 has 17 residues. The CDR3 is CASSLNRGVSSYNEQFF. The CDR3 DNA sequence: TGTGCCAGCAGCCTTAACAGGGGGGTTAGCTCCTACAATGAGCAGTTCTTC.

The chain couples TRBV30 to TRBJ2-3; 10 bases are a match to TRBD2. Per the germline V gene, CDR1 is GTSNPN and CDR2 is SVGIG (reference sequence). The CDR3 sequence is 15 residues long. With 4 bases clipped from V and 5 bases from J, the junction kept 9 bases outside the gene matches. In DNA, the CDR3 is TGTGCCTGGACTCGGCAGCTAGCGGGAGAAGATACGCAGTATTTT. It codes for CAWTRQLAGEDTQYF. Full variable domain (remainder filled in from reference TRBV30 and TRBJ2-3): SQTIHQWPATLVQPVGSPLSLECTVEGTSNPNLYWYRQAAGRGLQLLFYSVGIGQISSEVPQNLSASRPQDRQFILSSKKLLLSDSGFYLCAWTRQLAGEDTQYFGPGTRLTVL.

The chain is built from TRBV18 and TRBJ2-1, with D possibly TRBD2 on 5 matching bases. Germline CDR1 reads KGHSH; CDR2 reads LQKENI. This CDR3 contains 15 residues. Trimming took 4 bases from V and 9 from J, leaving 19 bases between them. This CDR3 is CASSHASLKAGEQFF. The CDR3 DNA is TGTGCCAGCTCACATGCCAGCCTCAAGGCGGGTGAGCAGTTCTTC.

This CDR3 is CASSVEGATLREQYF. The DNA for the CDR3 is TGTGCCAGCAGCGTAGAGGGGGCAACGCTTAGGGAGCAGTACTTC. The chain employs TRBV9 and TRBJ2-7, with 7 bases aligning to TRBD1. With V trimmed by 0 bases and J by 7 bases, 10 bases remained unmatched. CDR1 and CDR2 (germline): SGDLS, YYNGEE. This CDR3 is built from 15 residues.

The chain combines TRBV28 with TRBJ2-5; D might be TRBD2 (6 bases). This CDR3 is built from 15 residues. Germline values: CDR1 MDHEN, CDR2 SYDVKM. The V end lost 6 bases, the J end lost 5 bases, and 19 bases lay between the germline ends. CDR3 sequence reads: CASSLGGSGRETQYF. The DNA of the CDR3 is TGTGCCAGCAGCCTTGGGGGATCGGGGAGGGAGACCCAGTACTTC.